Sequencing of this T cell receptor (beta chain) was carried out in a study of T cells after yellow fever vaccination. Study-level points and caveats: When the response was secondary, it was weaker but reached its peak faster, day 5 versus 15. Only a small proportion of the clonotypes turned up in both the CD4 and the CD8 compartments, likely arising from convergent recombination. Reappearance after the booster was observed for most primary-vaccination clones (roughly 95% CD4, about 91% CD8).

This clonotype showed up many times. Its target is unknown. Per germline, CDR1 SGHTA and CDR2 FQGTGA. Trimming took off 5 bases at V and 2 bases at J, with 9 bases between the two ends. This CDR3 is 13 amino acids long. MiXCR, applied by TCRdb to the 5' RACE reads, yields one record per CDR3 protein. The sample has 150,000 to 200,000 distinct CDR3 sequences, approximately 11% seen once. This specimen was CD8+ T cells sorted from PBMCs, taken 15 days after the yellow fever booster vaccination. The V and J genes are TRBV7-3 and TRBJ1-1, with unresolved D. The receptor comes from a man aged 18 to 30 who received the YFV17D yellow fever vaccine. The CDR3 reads CASSLTPNTEAFF. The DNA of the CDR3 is TGTGCCAGCAGCCTGACACCAAACACTGAAGCTTTCTTT. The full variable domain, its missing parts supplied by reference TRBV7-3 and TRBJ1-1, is GAGVSQTPSNKVTEKGKYVELRCDPISGHTALYWYRQSLGQGPEFLIYFQGTGAADDSGLPNDRFFAVRPEGSVSTLKIQRTERGDSAVYLCASSLTPNTEAFFGQGTRLTVV.